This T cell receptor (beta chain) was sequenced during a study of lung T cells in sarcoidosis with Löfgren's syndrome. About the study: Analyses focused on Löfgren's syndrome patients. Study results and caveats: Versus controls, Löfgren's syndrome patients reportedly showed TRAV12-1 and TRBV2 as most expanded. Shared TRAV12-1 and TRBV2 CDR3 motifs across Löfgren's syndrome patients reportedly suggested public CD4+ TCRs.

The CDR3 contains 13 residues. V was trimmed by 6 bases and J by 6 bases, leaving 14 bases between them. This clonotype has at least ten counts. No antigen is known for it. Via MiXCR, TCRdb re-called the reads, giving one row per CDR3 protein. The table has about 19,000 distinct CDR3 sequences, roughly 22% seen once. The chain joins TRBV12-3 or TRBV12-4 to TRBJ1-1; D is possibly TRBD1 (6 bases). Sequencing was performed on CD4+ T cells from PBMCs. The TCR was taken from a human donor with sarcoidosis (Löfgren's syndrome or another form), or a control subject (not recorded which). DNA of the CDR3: TGTGCCAGCAGGAGCAGGGGCGAGGCTGAAGCTTTCTTT. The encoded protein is CASRSRGEAEAFF.